This passage covers 28 T cell receptor beta chains from one sample sequenced in a study of cytomegalovirus exposure and HLA in healthy donors. The PCR used 60 Vbeta and 13 Jbeta primers. Assay used: immunoSEQ multiplex PCR; TCRdb lists only in-frame clones, some missing. The sample yields about 150,000 clones, just over 75% seen once. Sequencing used PBMCs. Source of these receptors: a middle-aged man in good health and CMV-seronegative.

The chain uses TRBV30 and TRBJ2-6; tentative D call: TRBD1 (6 bases). The length of the CDR3 is 16 residues. Trimming took off 2 bases at V and 4 bases at J, with 15 bases between the two ends. Germline CDR1 is GTSNPN and CDR2 is SVGIG (reference sequence). CDR3 DNA: TGTGCCTGGAGTACCCGACAGGTGGCCGGGGCCAACGTCCTGACTTTC. Its protein product is CAWSTRQVAGANVLTF.

The chain couples TRBV5-6 to TRBJ2-3; 14 bases match TRBD2. This CDR3 is 16 amino acids long. CDR1 and CDR2 (germline): SGHDT, YYEEEE. V shed 4 bases and J 1 base; nucleotides not matched to a gene: 2. CDR3 sequence: CASSAGLAGGTDTQYF. The CDR3 bases are TGTGCCAGCAGCGCGGGACTAGCGGGGGGCACAGATACGCAGTATTTT.

This CDR3 is CATSRWGGDEETQYF. The CDR3 nucleotides are TGTGCCACCAGCAGGTGGGGCGGGGACGAAGAGACCCAGTACTTC. This chain links TRBV15 with TRBJ2-5; D possibly corresponds to TRBD2 (6 bases). The V gene lost 3 bases and the J gene lost 3 bases, with 14 bases spanning the gap. CDR3 length: 15 amino acids. Germline V gene data show CDR1 as LNHNV and CDR2 as YYDKDF (reference sequence).

This chain uses TRBV28 with TRBJ1-4; D is possibly TRBD1 (5 bases). Trimming cost V 4 bases and J 10 bases, with 19 bases left between them. This CDR3 region has 15 residues. Germline lookup yields CDR1 MDHEN and CDR2 SYDVKM. The CDR3 region has the DNA TGTGCCAGCAGTTCGCCTAGGGGCGCGAGGCCAAAACTGTTTTTT. It codes for CASSSPRGARPKLFF.

This clone occurred a few times. The chain employs TRBV5-4 and TRBJ1-2; TRBD1 aligns across 12 bases. Germline CDR1 and CDR2: SGHNT and YYREEE (reference sequence). The CDR3 contains 15 residues. Trimming cost V 2 bases and J 2 bases; bases outside gene matches: 1. This CDR3 is CASSFGTGGNYGYTF. In DNA form, the CDR3 reads TGTGCCAGCAGCTTCGGGACAGGGGGCAACTATGGCTACACCTTC. Variable domain in full (rest from reference TRBV5-4 and TRBJ1-2): ETGVTQSPTHLIKTRGQQVTLRCSSQSGHNTVSWYQQALGQGPQFIFQYYREEENGRGNFPPRFSGLQFPNYSSELNVNALELDDSALYLCASSFGTGGNYGYTFGSGTRLTVV.

The V call is TRBV6-1, the J call TRBJ2-7; tentative D call: TRBD2 (7 bases). CDR3 length equals 14 residues. The V end lost 5 bases, the J end lost 5 bases, and 16 bases lay between the germline ends. Looked up from germline, CDR1 is MNHNS and CDR2 is SASEGT. CDR3 in amino acids: CASSMGGGGNEQYF. The CDR3, as DNA: TGTGCCAGCAGTATGGGGGGGGGCGGGAACGAGCAGTACTTC.

The V gene is TRBV5-1, the J gene TRBJ2-7; 8 bases are shared with TRBD1. This CDR3 has 13 amino acids. V lost 4 bases, J lost 2 bases, and 2 bases stayed unmatched. From germline, CDR1 is SGHRS and CDR2 YFSETQ. DNA of the CDR3: TGCGCCAGCAGCACGACAGGGGCCTACGAGCAGTACTTC. Protein sequence: CASSTTGAYEQYF.

This clone was seen a handful of times. CDR3 in DNA: TGTGCCAGCAGTTTATCGGTGTCCGGGAATGAGCAGTTCTTC. Translated, it gives CASSLSVSGNEQFF. The J gene is TRBJ2-1, the V gene TRBV27; D remains unclear. The CDR3 covers 14 residues. V was clipped by 0 bases and J by 7 bases, with 10 bases between them. Germline V gene data show CDR1 as MNHEY and CDR2 as SMNVEV (reference sequence).

This chain connects TRBV7-9 to TRBJ1-2; D is possibly TRBD1 (6 bases). Germline values: CDR1 SEHNR, CDR2 FQNEAQ (reference sequence). Trimming removed 11 bases from V and 4 bases from J, with 20 bases in between. The length of the CDR3 is 14 residues. The CDR3 protein is CAGEPDRGSYGYTF. Written as DNA, the CDR3 is TGTGCCGGGGAGCCGGACAGAGGGTCCTATGGCTACACCTTC.

V gene TRBV6-1 combines with J gene TRBJ1-5; D uncertain. This CDR3 comprises 14 residues. Trimming shortened V by 5 bases and J by 3 bases, and 11 bases separated the two germline ends. Germline CDR1 reads MNHNS; CDR2 reads SASEGT. In nucleotides, the CDR3 is TGTGCCAGCAGTCCACGCGGTCTCAATCAGCCCCAGCATTTT. Residues: CASSPRGLNQPQHF.

CDR3 in DNA: TGTGCCAGCAGTAGGACCGGGACTAGCGGGAGAGGTGAGCAGTTCTTC. Protein sequence: CASSRTGTSGRGEQFF. The chain couples TRBV28 to TRBJ2-1, with 14 bases lining up with TRBD2. V shed 5 bases, J shed 9 bases, and the junction held 9 bases outside the gene matches. The length of the CDR3 is 16 residues. The germline V gene encodes CDR1 MDHEN and CDR2 SYDVKM.

V is TRBV19 and J is TRBJ2-7; 7 bases are shared with TRBD1. The CDR3 spans 14 residues. J lost 4 bases, V lost 1 base, and 4 bases had no gene match. Germline CDR1 and CDR2: LNHDA and SQIVND (reference sequence). In DNA form, the CDR3 reads TGTGCCAGTAGTATAGCATACAGGGGTTACGAGCAGTACTTC. It encodes CASSIAYRGYEQYF.

The CDR3 loop is CASNVWDSRNTIYF. DNA of the CDR3: TGTGCCAGCAACGTGTGGGACAGCAGAAACACCATATATTTT. The chain has TRBV28 and TRBJ1-3; 7 positions match TRBD1. V lost 7 bases and J lost 5; bases outside the gene matches: 8. In germline, CDR1 is MDHEN, CDR2 SYDVKM. The length of the CDR3 is 14 residues.

The chain carries TRBV11-2 and TRBJ1-2; TRBD1 aligns across 7 bases. The V gene end was trimmed by 2 bases and the J gene end by 1 base; junction bases not matched to a gene: 7. The CDR3 consists of 16 residues. Germline loops: CDR1 SGHAT, CDR2 FQNNGV. In DNA, the CDR3 is TGTGCCAGCAGCTTAATTACAGGGGACCTTAACTATGGCTACACCTTC. As protein: CASSLITGDLNYGYTF.

The chain links TRBV30 to TRBJ2-6; TRBD1 is a possible D gene (6 bases). CDR1 GTSNPN and CDR2 SVGIG come from the germline V gene (reference sequence). Trimming removed 4 bases at V and 0 bases at J, with 22 bases between. The CDR3 runs to 19 residues. The CDR3 DNA sequence: TGTGCCTGGACCACAGGGTCTTGGGCTTGGGACTCTGGGGCCAACGTCCTGACTTTC. Its protein product is CAWTTGSWAWDSGANVLTF.

CDR3 bases: TGTGCCAGCAGCCGTATGACAGGGGGCGCCCCTGAAGCTTTCTTT. Encoded protein: CASSRMTGGAPEAFF. The genes are TRBV28 and TRBJ1-1, with TRBD1 matching 10 bases. Unmatched junction bases numbered 10, after V lost 6 bases and J lost 6 bases. Germline assignment: CDR1 MDHEN and CDR2 SYDVKM. CDR3 length equals 15 residues.

The chain has TRBV28 and TRBJ2-1; 7 positions match TRBD1. The trim removed 7 bases at V and 2 bases at J, leaving 8 bases unmatched. Germline V CDR1 and CDR2: MDHEN, SYDVKM. This CDR3 spans 15 amino acids. DNA for the CDR3: TGTGCCAGCATCCTCCGGGGACAGACCTACAATGAGCAGTTCTTC. It translates to CASILRGQTYNEQFF.

The V gene is TRBV19, the J gene TRBJ2-5, with D perhaps TRBD2 (6 bases). CDR1 and CDR2 (germline): LNHDA, SQIVND (reference sequence). Trimming stripped 4 bases from V and 5 bases from J, with 23 bases between. The CDR3 length is 17 residues. CDR3 in DNA: TGTGCCAGTAGTACCCTCATCGAGGCTAGCGCTGTGGAGACCCAGTACTTC. It yields the protein CASSTLIEASAVETQYF.

The chain combines TRBV5-1 with TRBJ2-2, with D uncertain. The CDR3 has 15 amino acids. Germline CDR1 is SGHRS and CDR2 is YFSETQ. The V end lost 0 bases, the J end lost 5 bases, and 11 bases lay between the germline ends. DNA for the CDR3: TGCGCCAGCAGCTTGGTTTCAAGCTTTACCGGGGAGCTGTTTTTT. This encodes CASSLVSSFTGELFF.

The V gene is TRBV29-1, the J gene TRBJ2-1; perhaps TRBD1 as D (6 bases). The V end lost 2 bases, the J end lost 1 base, and 12 bases lay between the germline ends. Germline CDR1 is SQVTM and CDR2 is ANQGSEA. This CDR3 is 15 amino acids long. CDR3 in amino acids: CSVESRQESYNEQFF. CDR3 DNA: TGCAGCGTTGAATCCAGACAGGAGTCCTACAATGAGCAGTTCTTC.

The table lists this clone with a count of one. The chain joins TRBV6-1 to TRBJ1-1; a weak D match, TRBD1 (5 bases). The germline CDR1 and CDR2 sequences are MNHNS and SASEGT. V lost 7 bases and J 3 bases, leaving 18 bases between the germline ends. This CDR3 is built from 15 residues. For the CDR3, the DNA is TGTGCCAGCACCCAGAATTGGGGAGGGGACACTGAAGCTTTCTTT. It codes for CASTQNWGGDTEAFF.

The chain uses TRBV6-6 and TRBJ2-7; the match to TRBD2 covers 8 bases. The CDR3 totals 15 residues. Germline lookup yields CDR1 MNHNY and CDR2 SVGAGI (reference sequence). With V trimmed by 5 bases and J by 3 bases, 9 bases remained unmatched. The CDR3 is CASSIPGLGGYEQYF. The CDR3 DNA reads as TGTGCCAGCAGTATTCCGGGACTAGGAGGCTACGAGCAGTACTTC.

The V call is TRBV28, the J call TRBJ2-5, with a weak D call TRBD2 (6 bases). From germline, CDR1 is MDHEN and CDR2 SYDVKM. V dropped 7 bases and J dropped 5 bases, with 14 bases sitting between them. The CDR3 sequence is 13 residues long. The DNA for the CDR3 is TGTGCCAGCATCGGGGCAGGGAGGGAGACCCAGTACTTC. Translated, it gives CASIGAGRETQYF.

The chain couples TRBV28 to TRBJ2-1, with TRBD2 matching over 7 bases. This CDR3 contains 15 residues. CDR1 MDHEN and CDR2 SYDVKM come from the germline V gene. V was pared by 2 bases and J by 7 bases, with 8 bases of the junction left unmatched. The CDR3 spells CASSLKTAGGNEQFF. CDR3 bases: TGTGCCAGCAGTTTAAAGACAGCCGGGGGGAATGAGCAGTTCTTC.

This clone was observed a few times. The V gene is TRBV27, the J gene TRBJ1-4, with D possibly TRBD1 on 5 matching bases. The CDR3 totals 13 residues. V shed 6 bases and J shed 4 bases, with 9 bases lying between them. Per germline, CDR1 MNHEY and CDR2 SMNVEV (reference sequence). CDR3 DNA: TGTGCCAGCAGGTTCCAGGGTAATGAAAAACTGTTTTTT. Translated, it gives CASRFQGNEKLFF. The whole variable domain, remainder taken from reference TRBV27 and TRBJ1-4, is EAQVTQNPRYLITVTGKKLTVTCSQNMNHEYMSWYRQDPGLGLRQIYYSMNVEVTDKGDVPEGYKVSRKEKRNFPLILESPSPNQTSLYFCASRFQGNEKLFFGSGTQLSVL.

This rearrangement joins TRBV5-5 to TRBJ2-3, with D uncertain. Trimming took 6 bases from V and 0 from J, leaving 11 bases between them. Germline V gene data show CDR1 as SGHKS and CDR2 as YYEKEE (reference sequence). This CDR3 is 14 amino acids long. CDR3 sequence reads: CASTAVASTDTQYF. CDR3 nucleotides: TGTGCCAGCACGGCGGTTGCTAGCACAGATACGCAGTATTTT.

This rearrangement joins TRBV30 to TRBJ1-1; the D gene is possibly TRBD1 (6 bases). Germline values: CDR1 GTSNPN, CDR2 SVGIG (reference sequence). This CDR3 contains 13 residues. V was pared by 4 bases and J by 3 bases, with 12 bases between. CDR3: CAWTLDSHTEAFF. The CDR3 DNA follows: TGTGCCTGGACTCTGGACAGTCACACTGAAGCTTTCTTT.

For the CDR3, the DNA is TGCGCCAGCAGCTTGGCGGGGGGCGTAGATACGCAGTATTTT. It encodes CASSLAGGVDTQYF. This chain connects TRBV5-1 to TRBJ2-3; tentatively, D is TRBD2 (7 bases). The germline CDR1 and CDR2 sequences are SGHRS and YFSETQ. This CDR3 has 14 residues. Trimming removed 0 bases at V and 5 bases at J, with 10 bases between.